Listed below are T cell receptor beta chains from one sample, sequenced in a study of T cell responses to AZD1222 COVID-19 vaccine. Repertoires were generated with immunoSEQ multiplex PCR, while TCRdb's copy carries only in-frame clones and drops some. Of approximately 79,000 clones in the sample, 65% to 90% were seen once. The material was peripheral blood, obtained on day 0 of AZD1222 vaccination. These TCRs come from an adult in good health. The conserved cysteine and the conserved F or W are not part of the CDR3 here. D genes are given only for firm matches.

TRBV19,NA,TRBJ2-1,ASSAQDSSYNEQF
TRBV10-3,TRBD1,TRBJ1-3,AAQTGQGGSGNTIY
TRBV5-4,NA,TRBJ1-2,ASSLDRDPYGYT
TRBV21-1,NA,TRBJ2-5,ASRRDRDHAQY
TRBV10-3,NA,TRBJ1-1,AISESLGAEAF
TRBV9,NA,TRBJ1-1,ASSVRGENTEAF
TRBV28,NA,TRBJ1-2,ASESGNRGGYT
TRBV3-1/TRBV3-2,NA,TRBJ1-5,ASSQIPGQFNQPQH
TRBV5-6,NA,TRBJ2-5,ASSRGRSQY
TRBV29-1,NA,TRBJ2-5,SVESMVGIQETQY
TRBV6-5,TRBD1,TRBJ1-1,ASSRGGGTEAF